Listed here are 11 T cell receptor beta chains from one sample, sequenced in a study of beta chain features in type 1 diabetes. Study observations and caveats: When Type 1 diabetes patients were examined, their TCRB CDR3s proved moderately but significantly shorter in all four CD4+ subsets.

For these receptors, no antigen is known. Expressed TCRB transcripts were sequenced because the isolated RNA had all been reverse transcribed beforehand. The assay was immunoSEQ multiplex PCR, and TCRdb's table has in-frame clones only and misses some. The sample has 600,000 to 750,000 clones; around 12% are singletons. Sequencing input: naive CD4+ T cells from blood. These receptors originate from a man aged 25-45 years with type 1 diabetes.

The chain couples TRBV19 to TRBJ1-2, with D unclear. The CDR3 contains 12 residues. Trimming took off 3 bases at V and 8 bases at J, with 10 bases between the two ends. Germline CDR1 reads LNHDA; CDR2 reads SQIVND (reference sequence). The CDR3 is CASSISPGGYTF. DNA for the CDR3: TGTGCCAGTAGTATCTCCCCGGGGGGCTACACCTTC.

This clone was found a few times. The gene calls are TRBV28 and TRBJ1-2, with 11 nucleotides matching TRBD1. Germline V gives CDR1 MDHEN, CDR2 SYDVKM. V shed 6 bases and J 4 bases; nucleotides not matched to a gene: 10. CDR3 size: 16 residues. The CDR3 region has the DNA TGTGCCAGCAGAGCACCGGGACAGGGGGATGCCTATGGCTACACCTTC. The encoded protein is CASRAPGQGDAYGYTF.

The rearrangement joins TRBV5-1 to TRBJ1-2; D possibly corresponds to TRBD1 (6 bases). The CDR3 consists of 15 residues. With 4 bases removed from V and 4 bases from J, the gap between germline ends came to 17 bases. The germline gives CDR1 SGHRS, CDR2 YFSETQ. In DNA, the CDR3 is TGCGCCAGCAGCCGGGGACAAACTATGATCTATGGCTACACCTTC. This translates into CASSRGQTMIYGYTF.

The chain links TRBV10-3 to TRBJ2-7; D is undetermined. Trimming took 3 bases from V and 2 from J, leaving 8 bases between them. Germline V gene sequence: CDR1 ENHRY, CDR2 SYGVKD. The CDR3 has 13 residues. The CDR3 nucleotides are TGTGCCATCAGTGATCGTCAGGCCTACGAGCAGTACTTC. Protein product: CAISDRQAYEQYF.

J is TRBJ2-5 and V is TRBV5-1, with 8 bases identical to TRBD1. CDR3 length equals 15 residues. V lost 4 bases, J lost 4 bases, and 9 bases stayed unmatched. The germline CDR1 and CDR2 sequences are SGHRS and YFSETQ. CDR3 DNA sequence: TGCGCCAGCAGCCCCGGACAGGGTCGTCGAGAGACCCAGTACTTC. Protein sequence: CASSPGQGRRETQYF.

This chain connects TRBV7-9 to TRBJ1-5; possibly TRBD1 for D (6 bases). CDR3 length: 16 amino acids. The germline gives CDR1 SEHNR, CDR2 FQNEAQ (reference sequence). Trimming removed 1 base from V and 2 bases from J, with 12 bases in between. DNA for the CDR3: TGTGCCAGCAGCTTAGTTGGCAGGGGTGGCAATCAGCCCCAGCATTTT. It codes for CASSLVGRGGNQPQHF.

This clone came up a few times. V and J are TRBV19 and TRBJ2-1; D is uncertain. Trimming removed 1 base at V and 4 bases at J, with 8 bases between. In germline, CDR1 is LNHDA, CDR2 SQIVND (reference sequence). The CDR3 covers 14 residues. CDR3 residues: CASSIVPEYNEQFF. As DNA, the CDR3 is TGTGCCAGTAGTATAGTCCCCGAATACAATGAGCAGTTCTTC.

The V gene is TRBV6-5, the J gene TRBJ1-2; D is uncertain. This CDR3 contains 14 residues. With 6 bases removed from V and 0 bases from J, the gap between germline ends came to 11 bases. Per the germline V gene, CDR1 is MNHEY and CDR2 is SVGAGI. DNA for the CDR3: TGTGCCAGCAGGACCAGCTTAGCTAACTATGGCTACACCTTC. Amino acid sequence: CASRTSLANYGYTF.

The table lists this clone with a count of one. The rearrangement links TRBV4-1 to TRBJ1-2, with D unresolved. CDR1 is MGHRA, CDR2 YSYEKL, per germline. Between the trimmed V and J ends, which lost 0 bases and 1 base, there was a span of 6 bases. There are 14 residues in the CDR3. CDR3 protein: CASSQEWSNYGYTF. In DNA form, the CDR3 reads TGCGCCAGCAGCCAAGAGTGGAGTAACTATGGCTACACCTTC.

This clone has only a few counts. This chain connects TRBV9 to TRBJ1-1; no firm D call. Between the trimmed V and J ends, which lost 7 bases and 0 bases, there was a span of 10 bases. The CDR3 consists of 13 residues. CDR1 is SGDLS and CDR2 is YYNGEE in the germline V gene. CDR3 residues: CASAQNMNTEAFF. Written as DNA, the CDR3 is TGTGCCAGCGCACAGAACATGAACACTGAAGCTTTCTTT.

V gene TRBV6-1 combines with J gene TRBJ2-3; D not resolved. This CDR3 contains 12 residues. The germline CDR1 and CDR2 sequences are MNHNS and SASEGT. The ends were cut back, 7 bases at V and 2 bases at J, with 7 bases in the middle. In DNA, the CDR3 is TGTGCCAGCAAGGGCACCACAGATACGCAGTATTTT. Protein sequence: CASKGTTDTQYF.